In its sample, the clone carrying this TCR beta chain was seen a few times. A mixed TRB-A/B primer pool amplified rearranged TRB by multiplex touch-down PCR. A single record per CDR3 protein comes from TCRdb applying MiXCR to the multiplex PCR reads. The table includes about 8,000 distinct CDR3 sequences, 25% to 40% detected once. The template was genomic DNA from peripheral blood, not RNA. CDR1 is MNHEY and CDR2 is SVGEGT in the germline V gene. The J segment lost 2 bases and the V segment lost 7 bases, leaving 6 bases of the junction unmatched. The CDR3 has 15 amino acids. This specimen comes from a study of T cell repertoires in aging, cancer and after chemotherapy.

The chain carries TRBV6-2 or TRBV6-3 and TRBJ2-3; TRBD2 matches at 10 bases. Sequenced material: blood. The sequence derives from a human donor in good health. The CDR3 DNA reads TGTGCCAGCAAAATAGCGGGGGGCCCCACAGATACGCAGTATTTT. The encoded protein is CASKIAGGPTDTQYF.